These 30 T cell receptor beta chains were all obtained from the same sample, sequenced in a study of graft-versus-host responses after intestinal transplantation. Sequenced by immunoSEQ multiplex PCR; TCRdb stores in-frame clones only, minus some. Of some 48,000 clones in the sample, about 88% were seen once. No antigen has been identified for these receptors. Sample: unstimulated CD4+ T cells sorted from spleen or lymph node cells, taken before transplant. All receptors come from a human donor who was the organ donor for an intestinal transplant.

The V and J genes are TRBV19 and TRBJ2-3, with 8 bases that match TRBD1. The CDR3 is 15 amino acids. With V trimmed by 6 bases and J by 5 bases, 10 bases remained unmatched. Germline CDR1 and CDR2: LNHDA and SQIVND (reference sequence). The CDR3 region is CASSPRQGWGDTQYF. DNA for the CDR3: TGTGCCAGTAGCCCCAGACAGGGGTGGGGAGATACGCAGTATTTT.

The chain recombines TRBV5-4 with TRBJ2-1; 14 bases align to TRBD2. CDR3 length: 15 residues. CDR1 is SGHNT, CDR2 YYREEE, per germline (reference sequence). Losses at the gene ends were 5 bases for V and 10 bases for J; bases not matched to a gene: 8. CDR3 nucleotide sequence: TGTGCCAGCAGGGACCGGGGACTAGCGGGAGTCGAGCAGTTCTTC. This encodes CASRDRGLAGVEQFF. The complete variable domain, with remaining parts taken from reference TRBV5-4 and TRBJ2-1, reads ETGVTQSPTHLIKTRGQQVTLRCSSQSGHNTVSWYQQALGQGPQFIFQYYREEENGRGNFPPRFSGLQFPNYSSELNVNALELDDSALYLCASRDRGLAGVEQFFGPGTRLTVL.

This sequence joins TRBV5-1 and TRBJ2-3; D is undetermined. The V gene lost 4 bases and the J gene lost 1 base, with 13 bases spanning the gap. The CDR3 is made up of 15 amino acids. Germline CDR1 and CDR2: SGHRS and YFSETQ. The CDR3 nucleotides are TGCGCCAGCAGCATAAGTAGCCTCGGCACAGATACGCAGTATTTT. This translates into CASSISSLGTDTQYF.

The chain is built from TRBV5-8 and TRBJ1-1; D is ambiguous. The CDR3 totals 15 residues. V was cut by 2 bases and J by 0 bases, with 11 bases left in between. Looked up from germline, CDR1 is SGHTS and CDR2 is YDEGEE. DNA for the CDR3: TGTGCCAGCAGCTTTGATCCGTTCATGAACACTGAAGCTTTCTTT. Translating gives CASSFDPFMNTEAFF.

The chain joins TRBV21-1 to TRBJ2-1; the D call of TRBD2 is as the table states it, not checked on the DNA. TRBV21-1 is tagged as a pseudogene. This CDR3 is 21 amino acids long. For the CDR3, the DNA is TGTGCCAGCAGAAAAGGACTAGAAACGACTAGCGGGAGGGGATTGAGGAATGAGCAGTTCTTC. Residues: CASRKGLETTSGRGLRNEQFF.

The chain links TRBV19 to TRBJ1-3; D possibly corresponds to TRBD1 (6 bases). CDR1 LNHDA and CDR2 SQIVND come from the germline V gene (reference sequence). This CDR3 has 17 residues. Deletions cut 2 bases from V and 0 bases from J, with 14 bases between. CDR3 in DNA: TGTGCCAGTAGTATAAGGACAGCCGCATACTCTGGAAACACCATATATTTT. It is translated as CASSIRTAAYSGNTIYF.

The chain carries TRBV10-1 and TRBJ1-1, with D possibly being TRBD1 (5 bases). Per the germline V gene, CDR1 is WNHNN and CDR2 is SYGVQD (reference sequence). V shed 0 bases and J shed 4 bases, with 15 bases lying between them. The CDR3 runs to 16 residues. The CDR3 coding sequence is TGCGCCAGCAGTGAGTCGACTCGGGGGAGAGGCACTGAAGCTTTCTTT. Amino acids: CASSESTRGRGTEAFF.

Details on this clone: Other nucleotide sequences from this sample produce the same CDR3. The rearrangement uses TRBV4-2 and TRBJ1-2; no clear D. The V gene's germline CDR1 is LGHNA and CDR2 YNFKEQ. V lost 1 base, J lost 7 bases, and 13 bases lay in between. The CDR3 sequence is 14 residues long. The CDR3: CASSQGWVRGGYTF. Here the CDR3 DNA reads TGTGCCAGCAGCCAAGGTTGGGTTCGGGGTGGCTACACCTTC.

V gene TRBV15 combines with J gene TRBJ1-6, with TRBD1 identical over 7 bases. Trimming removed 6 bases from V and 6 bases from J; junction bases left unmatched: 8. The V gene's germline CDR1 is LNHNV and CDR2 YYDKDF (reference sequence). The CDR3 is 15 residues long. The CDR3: CATRKQGIGNSPLHF. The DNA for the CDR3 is TGTGCCACCAGGAAACAGGGGATAGGTAATTCACCCCTCCACTTT. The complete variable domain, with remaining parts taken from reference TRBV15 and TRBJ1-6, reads DAMVIQNPRYQVTQFGKPVTLSCSQTLNHNVMYWYQQKSSQAPKLLFHYYDKDFNNEADTPDNFQSRRPNTSFCFLDIRSPGLGDTAMYLCATRKQGIGNSPLHFGNGTRLTVT.

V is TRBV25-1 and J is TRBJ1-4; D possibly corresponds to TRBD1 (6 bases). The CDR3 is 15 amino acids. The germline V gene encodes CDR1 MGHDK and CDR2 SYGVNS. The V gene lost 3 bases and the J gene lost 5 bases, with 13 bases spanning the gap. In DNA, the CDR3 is TGTGCCAGCAGTGATTTGGGGGGCAGGAATGAAAAACTGTTTTTT. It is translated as CASSDLGGRNEKLFF.

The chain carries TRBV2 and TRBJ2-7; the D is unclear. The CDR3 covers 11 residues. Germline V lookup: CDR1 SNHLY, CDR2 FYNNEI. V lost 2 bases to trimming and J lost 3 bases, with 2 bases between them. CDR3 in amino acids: CASSELYEQYF. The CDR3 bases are TGTGCCAGCAGTGAACTCTACGAGCAGTACTTC.

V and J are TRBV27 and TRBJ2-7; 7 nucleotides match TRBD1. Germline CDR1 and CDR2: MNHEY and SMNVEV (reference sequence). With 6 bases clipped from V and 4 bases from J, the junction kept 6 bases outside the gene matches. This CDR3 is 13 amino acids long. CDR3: CASRRTGEYEQYF. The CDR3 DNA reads TGTGCCAGCAGGAGGACAGGAGAATACGAGCAGTACTTC.

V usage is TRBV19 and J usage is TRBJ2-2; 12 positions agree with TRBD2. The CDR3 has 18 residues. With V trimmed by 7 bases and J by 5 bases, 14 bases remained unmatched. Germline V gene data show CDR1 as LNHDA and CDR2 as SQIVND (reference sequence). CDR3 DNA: TGTGCCAGTACTCCGGCTAGCGGGGGGGCCGGGACGACCGGGGAGCTGTTTTTT. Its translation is CASTPASGGAGTTGELFF. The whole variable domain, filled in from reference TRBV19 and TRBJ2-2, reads DGGITQSPKYLFRKEGQNVTLSCEQNLNHDAMYWYRQDPGQGLRLIYYSQIVNDFQKGDIAEGYSVSREKKESFPLTVTSAQKNPTAFYLCASTPASGGAGTTGELFFGEGSRLTVL.

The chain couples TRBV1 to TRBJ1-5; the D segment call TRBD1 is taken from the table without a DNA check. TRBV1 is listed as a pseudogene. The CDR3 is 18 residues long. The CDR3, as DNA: TGCACCAGCAGCCAAACCCCACACAGTTCAAGCTATAATCAGCCCCAGCATTTT. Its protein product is CTSSQTPHSSSYNQPQHF.

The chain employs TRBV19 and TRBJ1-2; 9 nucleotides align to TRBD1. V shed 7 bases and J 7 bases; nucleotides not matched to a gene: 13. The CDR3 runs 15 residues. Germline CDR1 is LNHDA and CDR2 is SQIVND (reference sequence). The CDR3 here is CASTSAGQGISGYTF. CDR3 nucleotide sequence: TGTGCCAGTACCTCGGCCGGACAGGGGATTAGTGGCTACACCTTC.

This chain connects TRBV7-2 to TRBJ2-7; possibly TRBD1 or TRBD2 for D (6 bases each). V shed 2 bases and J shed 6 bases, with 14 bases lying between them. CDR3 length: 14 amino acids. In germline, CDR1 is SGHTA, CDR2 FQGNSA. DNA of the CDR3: TGTGCCAGCAGCTTAACCCGGGGGCTAAGCGAGCAGTACTTC. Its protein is CASSLTRGLSEQYF.

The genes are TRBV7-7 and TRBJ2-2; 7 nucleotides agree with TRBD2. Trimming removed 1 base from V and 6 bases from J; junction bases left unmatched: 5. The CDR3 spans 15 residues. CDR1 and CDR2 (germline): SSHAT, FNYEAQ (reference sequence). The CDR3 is CASSLGRAGAGELFF. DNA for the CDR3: TGTGCCAGCAGCTTAGGGCGGGCGGGGGCCGGGGAGCTGTTTTTT.

The DNA of the CDR3 is TGTGCCAGCAGCTTATACGGTGGGGCCGACTCACCCCTCCACTTT. Translating it yields CASSLYGGADSPLHF. The chain combines TRBV11-3 with TRBJ1-6; D perhaps matches TRBD1 (5 bases). Trimming took 2 bases from V and 10 from J, leaving 15 bases between them. Germline V gene data show CDR1 as SGHNT and CDR2 as YENEEA. This CDR3 spans 15 amino acids.

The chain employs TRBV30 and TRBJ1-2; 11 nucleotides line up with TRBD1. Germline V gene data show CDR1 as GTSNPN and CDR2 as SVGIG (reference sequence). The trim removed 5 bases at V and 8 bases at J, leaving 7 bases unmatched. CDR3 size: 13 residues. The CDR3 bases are TGTGCCTGGTGTTGGACAGGGGGCGGGGGCTACACCTTC. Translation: CAWCWTGGGGYTF. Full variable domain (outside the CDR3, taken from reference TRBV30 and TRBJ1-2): SQTIHQWPATLVQPVGSPLSLECTVEGTSNPNLYWYRQAAGRGLQLLFYSVGIGQISSEVPQNLSASRPQDRQFILSSKKLLLSDSGFYLCAWCWTGGGGYTFGSGTRLTVV.

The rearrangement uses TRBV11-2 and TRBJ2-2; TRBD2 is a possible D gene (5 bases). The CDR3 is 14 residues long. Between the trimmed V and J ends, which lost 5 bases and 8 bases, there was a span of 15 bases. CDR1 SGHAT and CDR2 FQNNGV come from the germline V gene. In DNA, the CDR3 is TGTGCCAGCAGCCCCTTACTAGAGAAGGGGGAGCTGTTTTTT. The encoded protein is CASSPLLEKGELFF.

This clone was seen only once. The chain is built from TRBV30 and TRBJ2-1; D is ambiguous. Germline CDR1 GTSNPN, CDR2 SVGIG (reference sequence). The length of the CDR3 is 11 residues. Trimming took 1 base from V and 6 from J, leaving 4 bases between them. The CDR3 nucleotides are TGTGCCTGGAGTGCTCGCAATGAGCAGTTCTTC. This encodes CAWSARNEQFF.

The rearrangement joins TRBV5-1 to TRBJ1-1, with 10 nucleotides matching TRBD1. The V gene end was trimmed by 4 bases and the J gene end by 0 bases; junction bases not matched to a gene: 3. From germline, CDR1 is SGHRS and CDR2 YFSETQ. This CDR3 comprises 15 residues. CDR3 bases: TGCGCCAGCAGCCCGACAGGGGGCCTGAACACTGAAGCTTTCTTT. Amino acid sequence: CASSPTGGLNTEAFF.

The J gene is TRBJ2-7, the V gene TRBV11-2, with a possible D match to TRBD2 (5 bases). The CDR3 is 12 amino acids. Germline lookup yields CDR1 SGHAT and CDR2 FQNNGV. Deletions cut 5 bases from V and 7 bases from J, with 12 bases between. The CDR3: CASSPGGYEQYF. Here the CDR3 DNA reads TGTGCCAGCAGCCCCGGAGGTTATGAGCAGTACTTC.

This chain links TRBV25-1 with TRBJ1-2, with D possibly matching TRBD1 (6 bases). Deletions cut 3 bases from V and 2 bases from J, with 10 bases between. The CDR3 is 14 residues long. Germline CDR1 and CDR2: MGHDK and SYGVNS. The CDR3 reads CASSDFDRNYGYTF. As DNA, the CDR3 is TGTGCCAGCAGTGATTTCGACAGGAACTATGGCTACACCTTC.

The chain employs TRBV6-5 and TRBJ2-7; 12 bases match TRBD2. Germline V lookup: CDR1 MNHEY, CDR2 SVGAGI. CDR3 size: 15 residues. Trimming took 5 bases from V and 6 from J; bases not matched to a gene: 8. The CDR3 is CASSRQGLAGSEQYF. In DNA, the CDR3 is TGTGCCAGCAGTCGCCAAGGACTAGCGGGGAGCGAGCAGTACTTC.

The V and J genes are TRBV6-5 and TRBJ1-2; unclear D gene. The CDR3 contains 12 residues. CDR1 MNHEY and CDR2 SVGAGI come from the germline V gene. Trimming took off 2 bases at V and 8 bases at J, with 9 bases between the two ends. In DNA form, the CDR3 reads TGTGCCAGCAGTTACAGACGGGAAGGCTACACCTTC. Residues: CASSYRREGYTF.

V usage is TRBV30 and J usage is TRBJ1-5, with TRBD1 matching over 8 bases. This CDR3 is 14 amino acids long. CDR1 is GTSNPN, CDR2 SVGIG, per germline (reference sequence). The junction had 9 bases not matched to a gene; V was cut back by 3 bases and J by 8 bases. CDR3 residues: CAWRAQGAFEPQHF. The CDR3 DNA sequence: TGTGCCTGGAGAGCGCAGGGGGCCTTTGAGCCCCAGCATTTT.

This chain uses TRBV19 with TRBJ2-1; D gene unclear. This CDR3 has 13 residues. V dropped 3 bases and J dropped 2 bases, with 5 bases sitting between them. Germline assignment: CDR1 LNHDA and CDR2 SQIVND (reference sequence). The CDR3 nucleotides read TGTGCCAGTAGTATCTCTCCCTACAATGAGCAGTTCTTC. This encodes CASSISPYNEQFF. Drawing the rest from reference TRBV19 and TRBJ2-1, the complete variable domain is DGGITQSPKYLFRKEGQNVTLSCEQNLNHDAMYWYRQDPGQGLRLIYYSQIVNDFQKGDIAEGYSVSREKKESFPLTVTSAQKNPTAFYLCASSISPYNEQFFGPGTRLTVL.

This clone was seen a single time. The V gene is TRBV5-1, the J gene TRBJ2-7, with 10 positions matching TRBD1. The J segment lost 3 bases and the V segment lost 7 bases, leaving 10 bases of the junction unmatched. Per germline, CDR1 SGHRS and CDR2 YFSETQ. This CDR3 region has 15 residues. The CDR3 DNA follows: TGCGCCAGCTCCCCTCGACAGGGGGCTGACTACGAGCAGTACTTC. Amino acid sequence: CASSPRQGADYEQYF. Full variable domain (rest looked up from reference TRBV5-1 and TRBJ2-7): KAGVTQTPRYLIKTRGQQVTLSCSPISGHRSVSWYQQTPGQGLQFLFEYFSETQRNKGNFPGRFSGRQFSNSRSEMNVSTLELGDSALYLCASSPRQGADYEQYFGPGTRLTVT.

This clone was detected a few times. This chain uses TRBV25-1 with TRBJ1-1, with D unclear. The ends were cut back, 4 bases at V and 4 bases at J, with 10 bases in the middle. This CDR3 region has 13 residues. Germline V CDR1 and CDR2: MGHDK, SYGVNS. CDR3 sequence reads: CASSVPGFTEAFF. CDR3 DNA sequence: TGTGCCAGCAGTGTACCGGGGTTCACTGAAGCTTTCTTT.